The rows below give T cell receptor beta chains drawn from one sample of a study of T cell responses to AZD1222 COVID-19 vaccine. Produced via immunoSEQ multiplex PCR; TCRdb's table is partial and in-frame only. The table shows over 100,000 clones, with 90% occurring only once. The sample in question was peripheral blood, obtained on day 0 of AZD1222 vaccination. Every receptor here comes from an adult in good health. CDR3s include the opening cysteine and the closing phenylalanine or tryptophan. Each record gives: V gene, D gene, clone size, CDR3 length, J gene, CDR3 DNA, CDR3 protein. A D gene is named only where the DNA matches it firmly. Not all rows give a size; the values are once, few, many and, for expanded clones, a class.

TRBV7-8,.,.,11,TRBJ1-5,TGTGCGGCAGGGCCAAATCAGCCCCAGCATTTT,CAAGPNQPQHF
TRBV14,.,.,15,TRBJ1-6,TGTGCCAGCAGCCAAGCGCTGGGTAAACTTTCACCCCTCCACTTT,CASSQALGKLSPLHF
TRBV6-5,.,.,14,TRBJ1-4,TGTGCCAGCTGCCGGGACGGATGGAATGAAAAACTGTTTTTT,CASCRDGWNEKLFF
TRBV7-6,TRBD2,.,14,TRBJ2-1,TGTGCCAGCAGCTTGGGGGGGGTCTACAATGAGCAGTTCTTC,CASSLGGVYNEQFF
TRBV3-1/TRBV3-2,TRBD2,.,16,TRBJ2-5,TGTGCCAGCAGCCAAGTGTTTAGCGGGGGGGAAGAGACCCAGTACTTC,CASSQVFSGGEETQYF
TRBV9,.,.,18,TRBJ2-7,TGTGCCAGCAGCGAACGGGACACCGGCCTCTATAGGCTCTACGAGCAGTACTTC,CASSERDTGLYRLYEQYF
TRBV6-2/TRBV6-3,.,.,11,TRBJ2-2,TGTGCCAGCAGCGTAACCGGGGAGCTGTTTTTT,CASSVTGELFF
TRBV2,TRBD2,.,15,TRBJ2-1,TGTGCCAGCACCATAACCCCCCTAGCGGGGGTTGAGCAGTTCTTC,CASTITPLAGVEQFF
TRBV25-1,.,.,18,TRBJ2-6,TGTGCCAGCAGCAGGCCCGCCCAGGGAGGTACCGGGGCCAACGTCCTGACTTTC,CASSRPAQGGTGANVLTF
TRBV19,TRBD2,.,16,TRBJ2-1,TGTGCCAGTAGTCCCCGTGGAAGCGGGGGGGTAGATGAGCAGTTCTTC,CASSPRGSGGVDEQFF
TRBV5-4,.,.,15,TRBJ1-2,TGTGCCAGCAGCAATCCACAGAGTTTTACAAGTGGCTACACCTTC,CASSNPQSFTSGYTF
TRBV6-5,.,.,15,TRBJ1-1,TGTGCCAGCAGCTACTCGTTCGAGGCGGGCACTGAAGCTTTCTTT,CASSYSFEAGTEAFF
TRBV6-5,.,.,15,TRBJ2-3,TGTGCCAGCAATCAAAGGGGCACGAGCACAGATACGCAGTATTTT,CASNQRGTSTDTQYF
TRBV10-3,.,.,15,TRBJ2-7,TGTGCCATCAGTGATGGCAACCCCAACTCCTACGAGCAGTACTTC,CAISDGNPNSYEQYF
TRBV29-1,TRBD1,.,14,TRBJ2-7,TGCAGCGGCATAGGACAGGGTAACTCCTACGAGCAGTACTTC,CSGIGQGNSYEQYF
TRBV7-2,.,.,15,TRBJ2-7,TGTGCCAGCAGCTTATCCGGTGCGACCTCCTACGAGCAGTACTTC,CASSLSGATSYEQYF
TRBV19,.,.,13,TRBJ1-1,TGTGCCAGTAGTATCACCGGAGGCACTGAAGCTTTCTTT,CASSITGGTEAFF
TRBV4-2,.,.,19,TRBJ1-1,TGTGCCAGCAGCCGACTGTCTTGGGGGGCGGACGCTCCGAACACTGAAGCTTTCTTT,CASSRLSWGADAPNTEAFF
TRBV5-1,.,once,17,TRBJ2-3,TGCGCCAGCAGCTCCCTAGGATCGGGCCTCCACACAGATACGCAGTATTTT,CASSSLGSGLHTDTQYF
TRBV28,.,.,12,TRBJ2-2,TGTGCCAGCAGTTTATACACCGGGGAGCTGTTTTTT,CASSLYTGELFF
TRBV4-3,.,.,16,TRBJ2-1,TGCGCCAGCAGCCCCTCCGGACACTCCTCCTACAATGAGCAGTTCTTC,CASSPSGHSSYNEQFF
TRBV7-9,TRBD2,.,14,TRBJ2-1,TGTGCCAGCAGCGCGGGGGGCGGTCCCGATGAGCAGTTCTTC,CASSAGGGPDEQFF
TRBV5-1,.,.,15,TRBJ2-6,TGCGCCAGCAGCTTGGGCTCCTCTGGGGCCAACGTCCTGACTTTC,CASSLGSSGANVLTF
TRBV30,.,.,14,TRBJ2-1,TGTGCCTGGAGTCTGGGAAGCTCCTACAATGAGCAGTTCTTC,CAWSLGSSYNEQFF
TRBV4-3,.,.,14,TRBJ1-1,TGCGCCAGCAGCCAGGGGGTCTCGAACACTGAAGCTTTCTTT,CASSQGVSNTEAFF
TRBV19,.,.,16,TRBJ1-6,TGTGCCAGTGCGAAGGACCCCTTCTCCTATAATTCACCCCTCCACTTT,CASAKDPFSYNSPLHF
TRBV9,.,.,17,TRBJ1-2,TGTGCCAGCAGCGTTTCCGGGACACCTCGTGGCACGTATGGCTACACCTTC,CASSVSGTPRGTYGYTF
TRBV9,TRBD2,.,17,TRBJ2-2,TGTGCCAGCAGCGTATCTAGCGGGGGGGCCATGGCCGGGGAGCTGTTTTTT,CASSVSSGGAMAGELFF
TRBV7-9,.,.,13,TRBJ1-4,TGTGCCAGCAGCTTTCCAGCCCGAGAAAAACTGTTTTTT,CASSFPAREKLFF
TRBV29-1,.,.,13,TRBJ1-5,TGCAGCGTTGAACCTGGGGTGAATCAGCCCCAGCATTTT,CSVEPGVNQPQHF
TRBV27,.,.,16,TRBJ1-1,TGTGCCAGCAGTTTTGAAACAGTCCCCATGAACACTGAAGCTTTCTTT,CASSFETVPMNTEAFF
TRBV4-1,TRBD1,.,15,TRBJ2-7,TGCGCCAGCAGCCAAGAGGACAGGCTGTCCTACGAGCAGTACTTC,CASSQEDRLSYEQYF
TRBV20-1,.,.,14,TRBJ1-5,TGCAGTGCTAGTCAGCCTAATAGCAATCAGCCCCAGCATTTT,CSASQPNSNQPQHF
TRBV5-1,TRBD1,once,15,TRBJ1-1,TGCGCCAGCAGCTTTTATACAGGGGTGAACACTGAAGCTTTCTTT,CASSFYTGVNTEAFF
TRBV9,.,.,14,TRBJ1-1,TGTGCCAGCAGCGTAAGGTCGATGAACACTGAAGCTTTCTTT,CASSVRSMNTEAFF
TRBV28,.,.,14,TRBJ1-2,TGTGCCAGCAGTTTTCGAACCCCCGACTATGGCTACACCTTC,CASSFRTPDYGYTF
TRBV27,.,.,13,TRBJ2-5,TGTGCCAGCAGTACTAGTAGTGGAGAGACCCAGTACTTC,CASSTSSGETQYF
TRBV27,.,.,13,TRBJ2-2,TGTGCCAGCAGTTTATACGGAACCGGGGAGCTGTTTTTT,CASSLYGTGELFF
TRBV6-5,.,.,15,TRBJ2-2,TGTGCCAGCAGCGCAAGGGGGGTAGGAACCGGGGAGCTGTTTTTT,CASSARGVGTGELFF
TRBV6-6,.,.,15,TRBJ1-1,TGTGCCAGCAGTTACCCGGGGACACAGAACACTGAAGCTTTCTTT,CASSYPGTQNTEAFF